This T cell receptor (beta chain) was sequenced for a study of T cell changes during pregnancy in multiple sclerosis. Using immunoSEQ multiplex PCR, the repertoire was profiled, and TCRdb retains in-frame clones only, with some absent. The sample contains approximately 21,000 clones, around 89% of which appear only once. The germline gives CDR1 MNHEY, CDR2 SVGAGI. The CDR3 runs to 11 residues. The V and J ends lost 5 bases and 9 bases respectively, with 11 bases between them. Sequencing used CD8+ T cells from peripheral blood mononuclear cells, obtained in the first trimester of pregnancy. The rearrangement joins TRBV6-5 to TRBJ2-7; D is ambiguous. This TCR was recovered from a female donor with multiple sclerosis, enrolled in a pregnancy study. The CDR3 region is CASSVPPGQYF. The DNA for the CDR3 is TGTGCCAGCAGTGTCCCTCCCGGGCAGTACTTC.